Listed here are 19 T cell receptor beta chains from one sample, sequenced in a study of glioma-infiltrating T cells after dendritic cell vaccination. The assay was immunoSEQ multiplex PCR, and TCRdb's table has in-frame clones only and misses some. The sample contains 93,000 or so clones, roughly three quarters of which appear only once. The material sequenced was blood, taken before dendritic cell vaccination. All receptors come from a human donor with glioblastoma.

The rearrangement uses TRBV6-5 and TRBJ1-1; D might be TRBD1 (6 bases). The CDR3 totals 14 residues. V was trimmed by 5 bases and J by 4 bases, leaving 14 bases between them. The germline V gene encodes CDR1 MNHEY and CDR2 SVGAGI. The CDR3 sequence: CASSVNQGTTEAFF. Here the CDR3 DNA reads TGTGCCAGCAGTGTTAATCAGGGGACCACTGAAGCTTTCTTT.

This clone occurred once. This rearrangement joins TRBV15 to TRBJ1-1; no clear D gene. The CDR3 sequence is 16 residues long. Germline lookup yields CDR1 LNHNV and CDR2 YYDKDF (reference sequence). The V end was cut by 1 base, the J end by 1 base, with 13 bases between. CDR3 region: CATSRGRGYTNTEAFF. As DNA, the CDR3 is TGTGCCACCAGCAGAGGACGGGGATACACGAACACTGAAGCTTTCTTT. The variable domain in full, completed from reference TRBV15 and TRBJ1-1, reads DAMVIQNPRYQVTQFGKPVTLSCSQTLNHNVMYWYQQKSSQAPKLLFHYYDKDFNNEADTPDNFQSRRPNTSFCFLDIRSPGLGDTAMYLCATSRGRGYTNTEAFFGQGTRLTVV.

This clone has just a few counts. V is TRBV6-5 and J is TRBJ2-7; tentative D call: TRBD1 (7 bases). There are 15 residues in the CDR3. From germline, CDR1 is MNHEY and CDR2 SVGAGI. V gave up 8 bases and J gave up 2 bases, with 19 bases separating them. The CDR3 reads CASRPGAGGTYEQYF. The CDR3 nucleotides are TGTGCCAGCCGCCCGGGGGCAGGGGGGACCTACGAGCAGTACTTC.

This sequence joins TRBV10-3 and TRBJ2-2; 7 positions agree with TRBD1. The V gene end was trimmed by 4 bases and the J gene end by 3 bases; junction bases not matched to a gene: 11. The CDR3 extends over 17 amino acids. Per germline, CDR1 ENHRY and CDR2 SYGVKD. CDR3 in amino acids: CAISGHAGTADTGELFF. CDR3 nucleotide sequence: TGTGCCATCAGTGGTCATGCCGGGACAGCAGACACCGGGGAGCTGTTTTTT.

The chain recombines TRBV15 with TRBJ1-4; the match to TRBD1 covers 8 bases. V was clipped by 1 base and J by 1 base; unmatched bases: 5. CDR3 length: 17 residues. CDR1 is LNHNV, CDR2 YYDKDF, per germline (reference sequence). Here the CDR3 DNA reads TGTGCCACCAGCAGAGCCGGGACAGGTGTAACTAATGAAAAACTGTTTTTT. It is translated as CATSRAGTGVTNEKLFF.

The rearrangement joins TRBV10-1 to TRBJ2-1, with TRBD2 identical over 10 bases. Germline CDR1 is WNHNN and CDR2 is SYGVQD (reference sequence). This CDR3 comprises 18 residues. With V trimmed by 2 bases and J by 3 bases, 10 bases remained unmatched. CDR3 nucleotides: TGCGCCAGCAGTGAGACCCTAGCGGGAGAATTCGGCTACAATGAGCAGTTCTTC. Translated, it gives CASSETLAGEFGYNEQFF.

This chain connects TRBV6-1 to TRBJ1-6; TRBD1 aligns across 7 bases. The CDR3 is made up of 13 amino acids. Germline CDR1 reads MNHNS; CDR2 reads SASEGT. Trimming cost V 6 bases and J 9 bases; bases outside gene matches: 5. CDR3 sequence: CASSDYRGSPLHF. For the CDR3, the DNA is TGTGCCAGCAGCGACTACAGGGGTTCACCCCTCCACTTT.

The V gene is TRBV7-3, the J gene TRBJ1-4, with 8 bases aligning to TRBD1. Trimming took 5 bases from V and 7 from J; bases not matched to a gene: 12. The germline CDR1 and CDR2 sequences are SGHTA and FQGTGA. This CDR3 is built from 16 residues. The chain's CDR3 is CASSPHTWTGTEKLFF. The CDR3, as DNA: TGTGCCAGCAGCCCTCACACATGGACAGGGACTGAAAAACTGTTTTTT.

V gene TRBV6-1 combines with J gene TRBJ2-7; TRBD1 matches 8 bases. The germline V gene encodes CDR1 MNHNS and CDR2 SASEGT. V dropped 0 bases and J dropped 2; count of bases not matched to a gene: 3. The CDR3 has 15 amino acids. The CDR3 DNA reads TGTGCCAGCAGTGAAGCCGGGACAGGTCCCTACGAGCAGTACTTC. Protein: CASSEAGTGPYEQYF.

The genes are TRBV5-1 and TRBJ2-2, with 11 bases identical to TRBD1. CDR1 is SGHRS, CDR2 YFSETQ, per germline. CDR3 size: 16 residues. With 4 bases clipped from V and 4 bases from J, the junction kept 6 bases outside the gene matches. CDR3 region: CASSLDRGHGTGELFF. CDR3 nucleotides: TGCGCCAGCAGCCTGGACAGGGGGCATGGCACCGGGGAGCTGTTTTTT.

Many counts were recorded for this clone. This chain joins TRBV18 and TRBJ2-3; 8 bases align to TRBD2. Looked up from germline, CDR1 is KGHSH and CDR2 is LQKENI. The CDR3 runs to 17 residues. Losses at the gene ends were 6 bases for V and 7 bases for J; bases not matched to a gene: 18. CDR3: CASSLPGSGLGAHTQYF. CDR3 DNA: TGTGCCAGCTCGCTGCCAGGATCGGGACTAGGGGCCCATACGCAGTATTTT. The full variable domain, with the rest looked up from reference TRBV18 and TRBJ2-3, is NAGVMQNPRHLVRRRGQEARLRCSPMKGHSHVYWYRQLPEEGLKFMVYLQKENIIDESGMPKERFSAEFPKEGPSILRIQQVVRGDSAAYFCASSLPGSGLGAHTQYFGPGTRLTVL.

The rearrangement uses TRBV7-2 and TRBJ2-3, with 8 bases lining up with TRBD2. Germline lookup yields CDR1 SGHTA and CDR2 FQGNSA. The J segment lost 6 bases and the V segment lost 5 bases, leaving 13 bases of the junction unmatched. The CDR3 has 16 amino acids. The CDR3 sequence is CASSPPGLGHSDTQYF. The CDR3 coding sequence is TGTGCCAGCAGCCCTCCGGGACTAGGTCATAGCGATACGCAGTATTTT.

This clone has more than one count but fewer than ten. Other DNA variants within this sample encode the same CDR3. The chain joins TRBV7-9 to TRBJ2-7; a weak D match, TRBD2 (6 bases). This CDR3 has 15 amino acids. Looked up from germline, CDR1 is SEHNR and CDR2 is FQNEAQ (reference sequence). V shed 1 base and J shed 5 bases, with 15 bases lying between them. The CDR3 protein is CASSLEGGVGHEQYF. The CDR3 nucleotides are TGTGCCAGCAGCTTAGAGGGAGGAGTTGGCCACGAGCAGTACTTC.

V usage is TRBV30 and J usage is TRBJ2-3; 8 positions agree with TRBD2. V shed 2 bases and J 0 bases; nucleotides not matched to a gene: 10. The V gene's germline CDR1 is GTSNPN and CDR2 SVGIG (reference sequence). This CDR3 has 17 residues. The CDR3 nucleotides read TGTGCCTGGAGTTACGACAGAGCGGGAGCTAGCACAGATACGCAGTATTTT. Its protein is CAWSYDRAGASTDTQYF. Combining the CDR3 with reference TRBV30 and TRBJ2-3 gives the whole variable domain SQTIHQWPATLVQPVGSPLSLECTVEGTSNPNLYWYRQAAGRGLQLLFYSVGIGQISSEVPQNLSASRPQDRQFILSSKKLLLSDSGFYLCAWSYDRAGASTDTQYFGPGTRLTVL.

The chain carries TRBV6-1 and TRBJ1-4; no reliable D call. The CDR3 spans 13 residues. The V gene's germline CDR1 is MNHNS and CDR2 SASEGT. V lost 2 bases and J 8 bases, leaving 9 bases between the germline ends. This CDR3 is CASSELAAEKLFF. Here the CDR3 DNA reads TGTGCCAGCAGTGAATTAGCGGCCGAAAAACTGTTTTTT.

The gene calls are TRBV5-1 and TRBJ1-6, with a weak D call TRBD1 (6 bases). CDR3 length equals 14 residues. The germline CDR1 and CDR2 sequences are SGHRS and YFSETQ. Trimming removed 2 bases at V and 7 bases at J, with 10 bases between. CDR3 loop: CASSLQGDNSPLHF. In DNA form, the CDR3 reads TGCGCCAGCAGCTTACAGGGTGACAATTCACCCCTCCACTTT.

This chain joins TRBV4-2 and TRBJ1-1; 9 positions agree with TRBD1. The germline V gene encodes CDR1 LGHNA and CDR2 YNFKEQ. V shed 0 bases and J 7 bases; nucleotides not matched to a gene: 9. CDR3 length equals 16 residues. CDR3 protein: CASSQEMSGQGDEAFF. CDR3 sequence (DNA): TGTGCCAGCAGCCAAGAGATGTCGGGACAGGGTGATGAAGCTTTCTTT.

The chain combines TRBV19 with TRBJ1-6, with D possibly matching TRBD1 (6 bases). Germline V gives CDR1 LNHDA, CDR2 SQIVND (reference sequence). V was clipped by 3 bases and J by 9 bases, with 9 bases between them. The CDR3 has 13 amino acids. CDR3 sequence reads: CASSIRDISPLHF. CDR3 nucleotides: TGTGCCAGTAGTATCCGGGACATTTCACCCCTCCACTTT.

This clone was seen more than once but under ten times. This rearrangement joins TRBV11-2 to TRBJ2-7; the D is unclear. V was pared by 2 bases and J by 4 bases, with 24 bases between. This CDR3 comprises 18 residues. Germline loops: CDR1 SGHAT, CDR2 FQNNGV. CDR3 in amino acids: CASSLFGRQAAFLYEQYF. CDR3 nucleotides: TGTGCCAGCAGCTTATTCGGCCGCCAGGCCGCTTTCCTATACGAGCAGTACTTC.